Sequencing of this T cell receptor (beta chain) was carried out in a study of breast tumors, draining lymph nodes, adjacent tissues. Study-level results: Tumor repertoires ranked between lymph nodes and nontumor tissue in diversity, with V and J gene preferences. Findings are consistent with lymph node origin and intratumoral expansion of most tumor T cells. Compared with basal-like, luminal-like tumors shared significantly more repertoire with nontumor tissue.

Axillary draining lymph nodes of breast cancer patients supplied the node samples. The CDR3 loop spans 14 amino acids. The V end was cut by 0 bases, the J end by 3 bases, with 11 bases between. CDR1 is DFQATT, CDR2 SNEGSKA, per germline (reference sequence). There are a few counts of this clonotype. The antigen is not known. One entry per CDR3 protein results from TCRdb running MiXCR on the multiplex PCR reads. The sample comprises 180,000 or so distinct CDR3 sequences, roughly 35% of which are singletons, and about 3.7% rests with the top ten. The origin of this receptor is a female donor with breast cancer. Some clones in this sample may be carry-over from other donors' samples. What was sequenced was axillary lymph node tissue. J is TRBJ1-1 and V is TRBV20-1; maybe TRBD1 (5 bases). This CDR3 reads CSARDNRRYTEAFF. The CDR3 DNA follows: TGCAGTGCTAGAGATAACAGGCGTTACACTGAAGCTTTCTTT.